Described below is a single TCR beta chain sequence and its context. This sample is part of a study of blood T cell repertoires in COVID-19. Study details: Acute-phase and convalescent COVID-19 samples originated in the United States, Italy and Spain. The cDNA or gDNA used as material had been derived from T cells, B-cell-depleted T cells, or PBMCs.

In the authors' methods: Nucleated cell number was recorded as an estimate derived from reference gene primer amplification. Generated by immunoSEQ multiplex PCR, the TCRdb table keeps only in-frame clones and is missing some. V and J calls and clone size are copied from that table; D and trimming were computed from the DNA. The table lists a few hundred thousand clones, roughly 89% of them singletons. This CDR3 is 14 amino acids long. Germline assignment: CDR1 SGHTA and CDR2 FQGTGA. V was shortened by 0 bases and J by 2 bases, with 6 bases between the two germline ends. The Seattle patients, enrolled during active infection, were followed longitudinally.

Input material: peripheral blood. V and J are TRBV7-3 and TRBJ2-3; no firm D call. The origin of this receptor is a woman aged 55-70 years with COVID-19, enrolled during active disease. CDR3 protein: CASSLTADTDTQYF. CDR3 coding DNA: TGTGCCAGCAGCTTAACGGCAGACACAGATACGCAGTATTTT.